This TCR beta chain was profiled in a study of blood T cell repertoires in COVID-19. Overall study: COVID-19 samples collected from the United States, Italy and Spain covered acute and convalescent phases. Sources were T cells, B-cell-depleted T cells, or PBMCs; the material itself was cDNA or gDNA.

This clone was seen a few times. Original handling: How many nucleated cells were present was estimated from reference gene primer amplification. TCRdb's copy holds only in-frame clones and misses some; the assay was immunoSEQ multiplex PCR. For V, J and clone size, that table is used; D and trimming come from the DNA. The sample has about 260,000 clones; approximately 84% are singletons. The TCR sequence derives from a woman aged 80 or older with acute or convalescent COVID-19. The sample taken for sequencing was peripheral blood.

This chain's CDR3 is CASSLGQGVPGYTF. The CDR3 nucleotides read TGTGCCAGCAGCTTAGGACAGGGGGTTCCTGGCTACACCTTC. The chain employs TRBV7-9 and TRBJ1-2; 9 bases line up with TRBD1. Germline V lookup: CDR1 SEHNR, CDR2 FQNEAQ (reference sequence). CDR3 length equals 14 residues. J was trimmed by 7 bases and V by 1 base; bases with no gene match: 4.